These 14 T cell receptor beta chains were sequenced from one sample in a study of cytomegalovirus exposure and HLA in healthy donors. In the PCR, 60 Vbeta and 13 Jbeta primers were used. Using immunoSEQ multiplex PCR, the repertoire was profiled, and TCRdb retains in-frame clones only, with some absent. Of 140,000 or so clones in the sample, 80% were seen once. The sequenced sample consisted of PBMCs. The receptors stem from a man in his forties in good health and CMV-seronegative.

This clone was observed a handful of times. The rearrangement joins TRBV18 to TRBJ2-7; 16 bases fit TRBD2. Germline CDR1 and CDR2: KGHSH and LQKENI. V lost 3 bases to trimming and J lost 1 base; unmatched junction nucleotides: 6. The CDR3 extends over 18 amino acids. DNA for the CDR3: TGTGCCAGCTCACCGGGACTAGCGGGGGGGCTATCGTCCTACGAGCAGTACTTC. Its protein is CASSPGLAGGLSSYEQYF.

The chain has TRBV2 and TRBJ1-6; possibly TRBD1 for D (6 bases). V was cut by 3 bases and J by 14 bases, with 20 bases left in between. CDR1 and CDR2 from the germline V gene are SNHLY and FYNNEI. The CDR3 covers 15 residues. The CDR3 protein is CASSDPRGGPKSLHF. The CDR3 DNA reads as TGTGCCAGCAGTGACCCAAGGGGGGGGCCGAAGTCCCTCCACTTT.

The chain is built from TRBV29-1 and TRBJ1-1; weak D call: TRBD1 (6 bases). Trimming pared 1 base from V and 4 bases from J, leaving 13 bases between. This CDR3 has 14 residues. Germline CDR1 SQVTM, CDR2 ANQGSEA. CDR3 in amino acids: CSVEVGGSGTEAFF. As DNA, the CDR3 is TGCAGCGTTGAAGTTGGGGGCTCTGGCACTGAAGCTTTCTTT.

The rearrangement joins TRBV4-1 to TRBJ2-7; no reliable D call. This CDR3 spans 14 amino acids. Per germline, CDR1 MGHRA and CDR2 YSYEKL. Trimming pared 4 bases from V and 4 bases from J, leaving 14 bases between. CDR3 amino acids: CASSLSSLGYEQYF. The CDR3 DNA is TGCGCCAGCAGCCTCAGCTCGCTAGGTTACGAGCAGTACTTC.

The chain has TRBV18 and TRBJ2-7; TRBD1 matches at 9 bases. Per germline, CDR1 KGHSH and CDR2 LQKENI. The J segment lost 3 bases and the V segment lost 5 bases, leaving 5 bases of the junction unmatched. The CDR3 has 14 amino acids. The CDR3 spells CASSGTGSGYEQYF. Here the CDR3 DNA reads TGTGCCAGCTCAGGGACAGGGTCGGGCTACGAGCAGTACTTC.

This chain links TRBV7-2 with TRBJ1-2; D is perhaps TRBD1 (5 bases). With 1 base removed from V and 3 bases from J, the gap between germline ends came to 9 bases. The CDR3 has 14 amino acids. Per the germline V gene, CDR1 is SGHTA and CDR2 is FQGNSA. The CDR3 region has the DNA TGTGCCAGCAGCTTAGACGGCAGGGACTATGGCTACACCTTC. Its translation is CASSLDGRDYGYTF.

V gene TRBV7-9 combines with J gene TRBJ2-7, with TRBD2 identical over 10 bases. Germline-derived CDR1 and CDR2 are SEHNR and FQNEAQ (reference sequence). V trimming: 2 bases; J trimming: 2 bases; junction bases outside the gene matches: 3. The CDR3 extends over 15 amino acids. The CDR3 nucleotides read TGTGCCAGCAGCTTAACAGCGGGGGGGCCCTACGAGCAGTACTTC. Amino acids: CASSLTAGGPYEQYF.

CDR3 nucleotide sequence: TGCGCCAGCAGCCCAGGGACAGGCTACTACAATGAGCAGTTCTTC. Protein: CASSPGTGYYNEQFF. The chain couples TRBV5-1 to TRBJ2-1; 8 bases fit TRBD1. The length of the CDR3 is 15 residues. The trim removed 4 bases at V and 3 bases at J, leaving 6 bases unmatched. CDR1 is SGHRS and CDR2 is YFSETQ in the germline V gene.

The rearrangement uses TRBV10-3 and TRBJ2-2, with 14 bases aligning to TRBD2. In germline, CDR1 is ENHRY, CDR2 SYGVKD. This CDR3 region has 16 residues. V trimming: 6 bases; J trimming: 1 base; junction bases outside the gene matches: 1. CDR3 loop: CAIRGLAGGNTGELFF. The CDR3 DNA reads TGTGCCATCAGAGGACTAGCGGGGGGGAACACCGGGGAGCTGTTTTTT.

The CDR3 region has the DNA TGCGCCAGCAGCTATCGAGGTGACACCGGGGAGCTGTTTTTT. Encoded protein: CASSYRGDTGELFF. The gene calls are TRBV5-1 and TRBJ2-2, with D unresolved. Germline CDR1 and CDR2: SGHRS and YFSETQ. CDR3 length: 14 amino acids. V lost 3 bases and J lost 3, with 9 bases in between. Complete variable domain (other parts from reference TRBV5-1 and TRBJ2-2): KAGVTQTPRYLIKTRGQQVTLSCSPISGHRSVSWYQQTPGQGLQFLFEYFSETQRNKGNFPGRFSGRQFSNSRSEMNVSTLELGDSALYLCASSYRGDTGELFFGEGSRLTVL.

A remark on this clone: Germline and junction disagree at one end, which may indicate a read error. The V gene is TRBV6-5, the J gene TRBJ1-4; D may be TRBD1 (5 bases). The germline CDR1 and CDR2 sequences are MNHEY and SVGAGI. The CDR3 consists of 12 residues. CDR3 residues: CATSPGNEKLFF. CDR3 DNA: TGTGCCACCAGTCCAGGGAATGAAAAACTGTTTTTT.

A note on this clone: The CDR3 does not end in the conserved phenylalanine or tryptophan, so this is likely a read error. It is unclear where the CDR3 begins or ends on the DNA, so no DNA is shown, and the CDR3 is as TCRdb lists it. The CDR3 is CTSSQPVCRSPLHL. The rearrangement links TRBV1 to TRBJ1-6. TRBV1 is a listed pseudogene. A total of 14 residues make up the CDR3, ends included.

For this clone: Germline is not matched at one junction end, which may reflect a read error. The same CDR3 also results from other DNA sequences found in this sample. CDR3 nucleotide sequence: TGTGCCAGCAGTAACAGGGGAAATTCCCCCCTCCACTTT. Its protein is CASSNRGNSPLHF. The V gene is TRBV6-5, the J gene TRBJ1-6, with 7 positions matching TRBD1. The CDR3 runs 13 residues. Germline-derived CDR1 and CDR2 are MNHEY and SVGAGI.

V gene TRBV28 combines with J gene TRBJ1-4; 8 bases are a match to TRBD1. CDR3 size: 14 residues. Germline values: CDR1 MDHEN, CDR2 SYDVKM. V shed 5 bases and J 2 bases; nucleotides not matched to a gene: 1. The CDR3 DNA reads as TGTGCCAGCAGTACAGGGGGGACTAATGAAAAACTGTTTTTT. The encoded protein is CASSTGGTNEKLFF.